This is a list of T cell receptor beta chains from one sample in a study of cytomegalovirus exposure and HLA in healthy donors. Generated by immunoSEQ multiplex PCR, the TCRdb table keeps only in-frame clones and is missing some. The repertoire holds 150,000 to 200,000 clones, with roughly 70% as singletons. Sequencing was performed on PBMCs. The source is a woman between 25 and 40 years old in good health and CMV-seronegative. CDR3s include the opening cysteine and the closing phenylalanine or tryptophan. D genes are given only for firm matches. Size tells how often a clone was seen (once, few, many) or the class of an expanded clone, and some rows leave it out.

V gene	clone size	D gene	J gene	CDR3 protein	CDR3 DNA
TRBV5-4	-	-	TRBJ2-5	CASSLGWLQGMGETQYF	TGTGCCAGCAGCTTGGGGTGGTTGCAGGGAATGGGGGAGACCCAGTACTTC
TRBV5-1	once	TRBD2	TRBJ2-1	CASSLALAGPYNEQFF	TGCGCCAGCAGCTTGGCCCTAGCGGGACCCTACAATGAGCAGTTCTTC
TRBV6-1	-	TRBD1	TRBJ2-7	CASSEAAGGQYEQYF	TGTGCCAGCAGTGAAGCAGCAGGGGGCCAATACGAGCAGTACTTC
TRBV2	-	-	TRBJ1-6	CASNPGTGGALHF	TGTGCCAGCAACCCCGGGACCGGAGGGGCCCTCCACTTT
TRBV6-5	few	-	TRBJ1-2	CASRKRGQNYGYTF	TGTGCCAGCAGGAAACGCGGACAGAACTATGGCTACACCTTC
TRBV5-1	-	TRBD2	TRBJ2-1	CASSQRLAGGGLNEQFF	TGCGCCAGCAGCCAACGACTAGCGGGAGGGGGGCTTAATGAGCAGTTCTTC
TRBV25-1	-	TRBD1	TRBJ2-7	CASSEGRGREQYF	TGTGCCAGCAGTGAAGGCAGGGGGCGCGAGCAGTACTTC
TRBV7-2	-	TRBD2	TRBJ2-1	CASSPLALAGGNNEQFF	TGTGCCAGCAGCCCTTTGGCACTAGCGGGAGGGAACAATGAGCAGTTCTTC
TRBV5-1	few	-	TRBJ1-2	CASSLETVSGYTF	TGCGCCAGCAGCTTGGAGACAGTCTCTGGCTACACCTTC
TRBV18	few	TRBD1	TRBJ2-7	CASSPLGTDYEQYF	TGTGCCAGCTCACCACTGGGGACAGACTACGAGCAGTACTTC
TRBV28	-	-	TRBJ2-7	CASGLVTVLRAGRHYEQYF	TGTGCCAGCGGACTGGTGACAGTGCTGCGAGCGGGTCGACACTACGAGCAGTACTTC
TRBV7-9	-	TRBD1	TRBJ1-4	CASSLEGQPNEKLFF	TGTGCCAGCAGCTTAGAGGGACAGCCTAATGAAAAACTGTTTTTT
TRBV9	few	TRBD2	TRBJ2-7	CASSEGLAGGLGEQYF	TGTGCCAGCAGCGAGGGACTAGCGGGAGGGCTGGGAGAGCAGTACTTC
TRBV30	-	TRBD2	TRBJ2-5	CAWSTAGGSQETQYF	TGTGCCTGGAGTACAGCGGGAGGGTCCCAAGAGACCCAGTACTTC
TRBV19	once	TRBD1	TRBJ2-2	CASSMGTAANTGELFF	TGTGCCAGTAGTATGGGGACAGCCGCGAACACCGGGGAGCTGTTTTTT
TRBV19	-	TRBD1	TRBJ2-7	CASSIGTDSSYEQYF	TGTGCCAGTAGTATCGGGACAGACAGCTCCTACGAGCAGTACTTC
TRBV11-2	-	TRBD2	TRBJ2-3	CASSFEKQGLVADTQYF	TGTGCCAGCAGCTTCGAGAAACAGGGACTAGTTGCAGATACGCAGTATTTT
TRBV29-1	-	-	TRBJ2-7	CSVEGRADEQYF	TGCAGCGTTGAGGGCAGGGCCGACGAGCAGTACTTC
TRBV2	-	-	TRBJ2-7	CASRYDSQLYEQYF	TGTGCCAGCAGATATGACTCCCAACTTTACGAGCAGTACTTC
TRBV7-8	-	TRBD2	TRBJ2-2	CASSRTRSGELFF	TGTGCCAGCAGCCGGACTAGGTCCGGGGAGCTGTTTTTT
TRBV21-1	once	-	TRBJ2-1	CASSKVYTSGRGPLIYNEQFF	TGTGCCAGCAGCAAAGTGTATACTAGCGGGAGAGGGCCCCTAATTTACAATGAGCAGTTCTTC
TRBV19	-	TRBD2	TRBJ2-7	CASSPRTSGGLYEQYF	TGTGCCAGTAGTCCAAGGACTAGCGGGGGGCTATACGAGCAGTACTTC
TRBV5-4	-	-	TRBJ1-2	CASSDRTAANYGYTF	TGTGCCAGCAGCGACCGGACAGCCGCTAACTATGGCTACACCTTC
TRBV5-4	-	-	TRBJ1-6	CASSTRQQSSYNSPLHF	TGTGCCAGCAGCACTCGACAGCAGAGCTCCTATAATTCACCCCTCCACTTT
TRBV10-3	-	-	TRBJ2-7	CAISEPGFTEWEQYF	TGTGCCATCAGTGAGCCGGGATTCACCGAATGGGAGCAGTACTTC
TRBV7-6	-	TRBD2	TRBJ2-2	CASSTTPGLAGGAGELFF	TGTGCCAGCAGTACAACCCCGGGACTAGCGGGAGGAGCCGGGGAGCTGTTTTTT
TRBV10-3	-	TRBD2	TRBJ2-3	CAISESPAGGADTQYF	TGTGCCATCAGTGAGTCGCCAGCGGGAGGTGCAGATACGCAGTATTTT
TRBV29-1	few	-	TRBJ2-2	CSAPGQYPGELFF	TGCAGCGCACCCGGACAGTATCCCGGGGAGCTGTTTTTT
TRBV19	-	-	TRBJ2-7	CASSITGATYEQYF	TGTGCCAGTAGTATTACAGGAGCCACCTACGAGCAGTACTTC